The 6 T cell receptor beta chains in this list originate from one sample, sequenced in a study of lymphopenia after photon versus proton radiotherapy. Only in-frame clones appear in the TCRdb table, and some are missing; sequencing was by immunoSEQ multiplex PCR. The table includes about 65,000 clones, 87% detected once. The sequencing here drew on peripheral blood, taken from a patient treated with proton-based radiotherapy. These receptors all come from a man older than 75 with esophageal cancer.

The J gene is TRBJ1-1, the V gene TRBV5-1; 9 bases line up with TRBD1. The V and J ends lost 0 bases and 12 bases, in that order; junction bases with no gene match: 9. This CDR3 is built from 14 residues. Germline loops: CDR1 SGHRS, CDR2 YFSETQ. The DNA of the CDR3 is TGCGCCAGCAGCTTGGACCCGGGACAGGGTATGTCTTTCTTT. Translating it yields CASSLDPGQGMSFF.

The chain employs TRBV6-1 and TRBJ2-7; weak D call: TRBD1 (5 bases). Trimming removed 2 bases from V and 3 bases from J, with 5 bases in between. The CDR3 length is 12 residues. Germline values: CDR1 MNHNS, CDR2 SASEGT. The DNA of the CDR3 is TGTGCCAGCAGTGAAACAGGCTACGAGCAGTACTTC. This codes for CASSETGYEQYF.

This rearrangement joins TRBV19 to TRBJ2-1; D is perhaps TRBD1 (6 bases). CDR3 length equals 14 residues. V lost 2 bases to trimming and J lost 7 bases, with 12 bases between them. The germline gives CDR1 LNHDA, CDR2 SQIVND (reference sequence). CDR3 region: CASSISGTWNEQFF. In nucleotides, the CDR3 is TGTGCCAGTAGTATATCCGGGACATGGAATGAGCAGTTCTTC.

CDR3 region: CASSRDRVGNTIYF. In nucleotides, the CDR3 is TGTGCCAGCAGCCGGGACAGGGTGGGAAACACCATATATTTT. The chain is built from TRBV5-6 and TRBJ1-3; TRBD1 matches 9 bases. Germline loops: CDR1 SGHDT, CDR2 YYEEEE. This CDR3 contains 14 residues. The trim removed 4 bases at V and 4 bases at J, leaving 3 bases unmatched.

Comments on this clone: A read error may produce the germline difference seen at one junction end. The rearrangement uses TRBV10-3 and TRBJ1-2, with D perhaps matching TRBD1 (5 bases). CDR3 size: 14 residues. Germline CDR1 reads ENHRY; CDR2 reads SYGVKD. This chain's CDR3 is CASSAQGLVYGYTF. The DNA for the CDR3 is TGTGCCAGCAGTGCCCAGGGTCTCGTCTATGGCTACACCTTC.

V gene TRBV7-8 combines with J gene TRBJ2-3, with no clear D. CDR1 and CDR2 from the germline V gene are SGHVS and FQNEAQ. The CDR3 contains 13 residues. Trimming pared 0 bases from V and 4 bases from J, leaving 5 bases between. CDR3 sequence (DNA): TGTGCCAGCAGCTTAGCGACGGCAGATACGCAGTATTTT. Translation gives CASSLATADTQYF. Variable domain in full (rest from reference TRBV7-8 and TRBJ2-3): GAGVSQSPRYKVAKRGQDVALRCDPISGHVSLFWYQQALGQGPEFLTYFQNEAQLDKSGLPSDRFFAERPEGSVSTLKIQRTQQEDSAVYLCASSLATADTQYFGPGTRLTVL.